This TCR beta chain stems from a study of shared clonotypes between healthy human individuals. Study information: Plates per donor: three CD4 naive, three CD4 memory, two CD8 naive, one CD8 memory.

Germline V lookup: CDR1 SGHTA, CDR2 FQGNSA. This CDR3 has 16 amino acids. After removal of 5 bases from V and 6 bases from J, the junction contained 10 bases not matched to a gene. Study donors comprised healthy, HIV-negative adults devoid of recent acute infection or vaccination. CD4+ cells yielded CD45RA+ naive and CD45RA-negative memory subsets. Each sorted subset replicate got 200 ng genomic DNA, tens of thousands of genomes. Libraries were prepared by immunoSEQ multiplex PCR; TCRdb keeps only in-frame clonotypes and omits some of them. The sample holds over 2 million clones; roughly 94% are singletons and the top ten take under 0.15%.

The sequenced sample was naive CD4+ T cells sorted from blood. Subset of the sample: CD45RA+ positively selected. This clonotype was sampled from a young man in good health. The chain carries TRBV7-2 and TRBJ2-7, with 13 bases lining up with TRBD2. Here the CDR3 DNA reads TGTGCCAGCAGCCCAATAACTAGCGGGAGGGCCTGCGAGCAGTACTTC. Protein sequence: CASSPITSGRACEQYF.